These T cell receptor beta chains were read from a single sample in a study of T-cell reconstitution after alpha-beta-depleted transplantation in children. Via MiXCR, TCRdb re-called the PCR reads, giving one row per CDR3 protein. The sample carries about 240,000 distinct CDR3 sequences, around 25% recorded once. The specimen comprised PBMCs, sampled before TCRalphabeta/CD19-depleted stem cell transplant. The source is a girl aged 2 to 10 with Fanconi anemia, due to receive a stem cell transplant. Each CDR3 is given with its conserved first and last residue. Each record gives: V gene, D gene, clone size, J gene, CDR3 protein, CDR3 DNA. A D gene is named only where the DNA matches it firmly. Clone size is shown for a subset of rows, as once, few, many or a class of expanded clone.

TRBV9	TRBD2	many	TRBJ2-1	CASSEGLAGYNEQFF	TGTGCCAGCAGCGAGGGACTAGCGGGCTACAATGAGCAGTTCTTC
TRBV12-3/TRBV12-4	TRBD2	-	TRBJ2-7	CASRRTSGTSGGFYEQYF	TGTGCCAGCAGACGGACATCCGGGACTAGCGGGGGGTTCTACGAGCAGTACTTC
TRBV5-1	TRBD2	many	TRBJ2-3	CASTTSGGPSTDTQYF	TGCGCCAGCACGACTAGCGGGGGACCTAGCACAGATACGCAGTATTTT
TRBV28	-	many	TRBJ2-7	CASGLVGYEQYF	TGTGCCAGCGGTCTGGTGGGTTACGAGCAGTACTTC
TRBV7-9	-	-	TRBJ2-7	CASSLAGSPYEQYF	TGTGCCAGCAGCTTAGCGGGGAGCCCCTACGAGCAGTACTTC
TRBV7-6	TRBD1	few	TRBJ2-1	CASSSGQGGLNEQFF	TGTGCCAGCAGCTCGGGACAGGGTGGTCTAAATGAGCAGTTCTTC
TRBV18	-	-	TRBJ2-3	CASSPGLADTQYF	TGTGCCAGCTCACCAGGGTTGGCAGATACGCAGTATTTT
TRBV5-1	TRBD2	few	TRBJ2-7	CASSPGLAGGEQYF	TGCGCCAGCAGCCCAGGACTAGCGGGAGGCGAGCAGTACTTC
TRBV10-3	-	many	TRBJ2-7	CAIRDSFRDEQYF	TGTGCCATCAGAGACTCTTTCCGTGACGAGCAGTACTTC
TRBV12-3/TRBV12-4	-	many	TRBJ2-7	CASSLYADPDEQYF	TGTGCCAGCAGTTTATACGCGGACCCCGACGAGCAGTACTTC
TRBV20-1	-	-	TRBJ2-7	CSARIPTYEQYF	TGCAGTGCCCGTATCCCGACCTACGAGCAGTACTTC
TRBV28	-	-	TRBJ2-5	CASSPADEVQETQYF	TGTGCCAGCAGCCCCGCGGATGAGGTCCAAGAGACCCAGTACTTC
TRBV19	-	-	TRBJ2-1	CASRGFLGVEDSDEQFF	TGTGCCAGTAGGGGATTTCTGGGAGTAGAGGATAGCGATGAGCAGTTCTTC
TRBV13	-	many	TRBJ2-1	CASSLGPMAGSNEQFF	TGTGCCAGCAGCTTAGGCCCAATGGCGGGCTCCAATGAGCAGTTCTTC
TRBV20-1	-	-	TRBJ2-7	CSARRGIEQYF	TGCAGTGCTAGAAGGGGAATCGAGCAGTACTTC
TRBV28	TRBD1	-	TRBJ2-7	CASSLDRGVSYEQYF	TGTGCCAGCAGTCTTGACAGGGGGGTCTCCTACGAGCAGTACTTC
TRBV5-1	-	many	TRBJ1-1	CASSLFYPVGADTEAFF	TGCGCCAGCAGCTTATTCTATCCCGTAGGGGCGGACACTGAAGCTTTCTTT
TRBV11-2	-	many	TRBJ2-5	CASSLEYKGETQYF	TGTGCCAGCAGCTTAGAATACAAAGGAGAGACCCAGTACTTC
TRBV7-6	TRBD1	-	TRBJ2-1	CASSQDRGQVYEQFF	TGTGCCAGCAGCCAAGACAGGGGGCAGGTTTATGAGCAGTTCTTC
TRBV7-2	-	many	TRBJ2-7	CASSLGLATYEQYF	TGTGCCAGCAGTCTGGGACTGGCAACCTACGAGCAGTACTTC
TRBV6-5	-	many	TRBJ1-5	CASSYLPLDQPQHF	TGTGCCAGCAGTTACCTACCCCTTGATCAGCCCCAGCATTTT
TRBV6-4	-	-	TRBJ2-1	CASSDYDDSHEQFF	TGTGCCAGCAGTGACTATGATGACAGCCATGAGCAGTTCTTC
TRBV29-1	-	many	TRBJ2-7	CSVDSGETYEQYF	TGCAGCGTCGACTCGGGTGAGACCTACGAGCAGTACTTC
TRBV12-3/TRBV12-4	-	many	TRBJ2-2	CASSSGTGELFF	TGTGCCAGCTCCTCCGGCACCGGGGAGCTGTTTTTT
TRBV12-3/TRBV12-4	-	many	TRBJ1-2	CASSPRALFYGYTF	TGTGCCAGCAGTCCTAGAGCACTTTTCTATGGCTACACCTTC
TRBV5-6	TRBD1	-	TRBJ1-1	CASSYGTGVSTEAFF	TGTGCCAGCAGCTACGGGACAGGGGTAAGCACTGAAGCTTTCTTT
TRBV25-1	-	many	TRBJ2-5	CASSGGTARETQYF	TGTGCCAGCAGTGGGGGAACAGCAAGAGAGACCCAGTACTTC
TRBV7-3	TRBD2	-	TRBJ2-5	CASSLVAGTETQYF	TGTGCCAGCAGCTTAGTAGCGGGGACGGAGACCCAGTACTTC
TRBV29-1	-	many	TRBJ1-2	CSVESLQGLTNYGYTF	TGCAGCGTTGAAAGTCTCCAGGGCCTCACTAACTATGGCTACACCTTC
TRBV15	-	many	TRBJ2-5	CATSRVLGGETQYF	TGTGCCACCAGCAGAGTCCTAGGTGGGGAGACCCAGTACTTC
TRBV29-1	-	many	TRBJ1-2	CSVEVPIPYGYTF	TGCAGCGTTGAAGTACCCATCCCCTATGGCTACACCTTC
TRBV20-1	TRBD2	-	TRBJ2-7	CSATGTGLGAYEQYF	TGCAGTGCTACAGGAACGGGACTAGGAGCCTACGAGCAGTACTTC
TRBV4-2	TRBD2	many	TRBJ2-5	CASSHVTSGRAGETQYF	TGTGCCAGCAGCCATGTAACTAGCGGGAGGGCCGGGGAGACCCAGTACTTC
TRBV5-4	-	-	TRBJ2-3	CASSFAGTTDTQYF	TGTGCCAGCAGCTTCGCAGGGACTACAGATACGCAGTATTTT
TRBV20-1	TRBD1	many	TRBJ2-2	CSAMGVQGANTGELFF	TGCAGTGCGATGGGGGTTCAGGGGGCGAACACCGGGGAGCTGTTTTTT
TRBV6-5	TRBD1	many	TRBJ2-5	CASSYRQGRETQYF	TGTGCCAGCAGTTATCGACAGGGGAGAGAGACCCAGTACTTC
TRBV2	TRBD2	-	TRBJ2-1	CASTGTSGRIRDEQFF	TGTGCCAGCACCGGGACTAGCGGGAGAATCCGTGATGAGCAGTTCTTC